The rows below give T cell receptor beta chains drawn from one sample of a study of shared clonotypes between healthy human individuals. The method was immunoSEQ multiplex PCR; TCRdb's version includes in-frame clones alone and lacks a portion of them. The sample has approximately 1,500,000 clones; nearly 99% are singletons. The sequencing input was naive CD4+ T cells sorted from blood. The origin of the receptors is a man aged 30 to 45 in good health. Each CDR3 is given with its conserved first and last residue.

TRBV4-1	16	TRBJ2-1	CASSQGLPLAYNEQFF
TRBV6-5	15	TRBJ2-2	CASSTTGGRTGELFF
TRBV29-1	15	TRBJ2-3	CSGHTGTPVADTQYF
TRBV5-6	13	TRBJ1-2	CASSLKGMDGYTF
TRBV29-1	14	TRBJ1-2	CSVIDRGTNYGYTF
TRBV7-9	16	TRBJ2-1	CASSSRGASSYNEQFF
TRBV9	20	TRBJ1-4	CASSVVRQSRGPSTNEKLFF
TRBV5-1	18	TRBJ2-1	CASSRLAGDPTLANEQFF
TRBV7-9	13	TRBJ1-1	CASSLGAETEAFF
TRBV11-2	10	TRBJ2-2	CASSSGELFF
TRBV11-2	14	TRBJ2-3	CASSLIAGATSQYF
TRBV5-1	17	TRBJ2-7	CASSLGGRGSSTYEQYF